One sample yielded the 8 T cell receptor beta chains listed below, sequenced in a study of blood T cell repertoires in COVID-19. This table comes from immunoSEQ multiplex PCR, and its TCRdb copy is limited to in-frame clones, with some not included. This table holds about 280,000 clones, approximately 88% found once. Material: peripheral blood. Source of these receptors: a man aged 50 to 59 with acute or convalescent COVID-19.

This chain uses TRBV7-2 with TRBJ1-5; D not certain. CDR3 length: 12 residues. Germline loops: CDR1 SGHTA, CDR2 FQGNSA. The V end was cut by 3 bases, the J end by 6 bases, with 6 bases between. The CDR3 loop reads CASSFGVQPQHF. For the CDR3, the DNA is TGTGCCAGCAGCTTCGGGGTTCAGCCCCAGCATTTT.

The chain combines TRBV2 with TRBJ1-4; 8 bases agree with TRBD1. The V gene end was trimmed by 6 bases and the J gene end by 0 bases; junction bases not matched to a gene: 3. This CDR3 is built from 15 residues. Per the germline V gene, CDR1 is SNHLY and CDR2 is FYNNEI. The DNA of the CDR3 is TGTGCCAGCAGACTGACAGGGGCAACTAATGAAAAACTGTTTTTT. Its protein is CASRLTGATNEKLFF.

As for this clone: One end of the junction does not line up with germline, which may come from a read error. This chain joins TRBV3-1 (or the pseudogene TRBV3-2) and TRBJ2-7; tentative D call: TRBD1 (5 bases). This CDR3 is built from 12 residues. Germline V lookup: CDR1 LGHDT, CDR2 YNNKEL (reference sequence). CDR3 DNA: TGTGCCAGCAGCCAAAGTAGTGGCAGGGCCCACTTC. Translation gives CASSQSSGRAHF.

The V and J genes are TRBV30 and TRBJ1-1, with unresolved D. CDR3 size: 12 residues. Per the germline V gene, CDR1 is GTSNPN and CDR2 is SVGIG (reference sequence). V was trimmed by 4 bases and J by 6 bases, leaving 12 bases between them. CDR3 sequence (DNA): TGTGCCTGGAAAGGCAGGTCCCCTGAAGCTTTCTTT. Translation gives CAWKGRSPEAFF.

The gene calls are TRBV27 and TRBJ1-2; D is uncertain. V lost 1 base to trimming and J lost 0 bases, with 15 bases between them. The CDR3 totals 17 residues. Germline assignment: CDR1 MNHEY and CDR2 SMNVEV (reference sequence). The CDR3 DNA follows: TGTGCCAGCAGTTTATTCCCGGGAGGGTATCCTAACTATGGCTACACCTTC. Translating gives CASSLFPGGYPNYGYTF.

The chain combines TRBV12-3 or TRBV12-4 with TRBJ2-1; D call uncertain. V was clipped by 6 bases and J by 7 bases, with 13 bases between them. The CDR3 runs to 13 residues. CDR3 sequence (DNA): TGTGCCAGCAGCCGAGGCCTATTTAATGAGCAGTTCTTC. Translated: CASSRGLFNEQFF.

The V call is TRBV27, the J call TRBJ2-1, with 15 bases that match TRBD2. The CDR3 has 14 residues. Germline CDR1 and CDR2: MNHEY and SMNVEV (reference sequence). Germline trimming cut 5 bases from V and 15 bases from J; bases unmatched to any gene: 8. For the CDR3, the DNA is TGTGCCAGCAGTCTTCCGGGACTAGCGGGGGGCAGGTTCTTC. Amino acid sequence: CASSLPGLAGGRFF.

The chain recombines TRBV2 with TRBJ1-2, with TRBD1 matching over 9 bases. J gave up 4 bases and V 10 bases, and 10 bases lay outside the gene matches. The CDR3 sequence is 14 residues long. Per germline, CDR1 SNHLY and CDR2 FYNNEI. The CDR3: CANRGLTGGYGYTF. For the CDR3, the DNA is TGTGCCAACCGAGGTTTGACAGGGGGCTATGGCTACACCTTC. The full variable domain, rest sourced from reference TRBV2 and TRBJ1-2, is EPEVTQTPSHQVTQMGQEVILRCVPISNHLYFYWYRQILGQKVEFLVSFYNNEISEKSEIFDDQFSVERPDGSNFTLKIRSTKLEDSAMYFCANRGLTGGYGYTFGSGTRLTVV.